A single T cell receptor (beta chain) is shown here with its context. This clonotype has ten or more counts. It has no known antigen specificity. Per-base quality was not reported, and no clone a single base away is much larger than it. Using 3' ligation of a UMI-containing oligonucleotide to TCR cDNA, the study laid out a robust and sensitive protocol to amplify, sequence and analyze TCRs. For whole blood analysis, approximately 2.5 ml of peripheral blood was collected from healthy adult volunteers into Tempus tubes, and RNA was extracted following the manufacturer's instructions. Total RNA, without cell sorting, was DNase treated with RQ1 DNase before reverse transcription, targeting about 1 to 1000 ng input. Skin biopsy and whole blood libraries were made to test pipeline robustness in samples where T cells form a minority population. The library was made by 5' RACE. Four rounds of PCR, run with the SP2 primer together with nested alpha and beta constant region primers, were used to amplify the ligated cDNA. For the blood and skin samples, TCR RNA was reverse transcribed with SuperScript IV using primers for the alpha and beta constant regions. An oligonucleotide carrying the Illumina SP2 primer and a UMI was ligated to the cDNA 3' end using T4 RNA ligase 1. The 12-nucleotide UMI was composed of two random hexamers separated by an eight-base spacer, which was included to prevent hairpin formation. From the second PCR onward, TCR alpha and beta chain libraries were processed separately, and dual indexing was applied for multiplexing. After pooling, the indexed libraries were analyzed by capillary electrophoresis and sequenced on either an Illumina MiSeq or NextSeq. To boost base diversity and improve cluster recognition, PhiX DNA at 5-7% was spiked into the libraries. In the original analysis: Demultiplexor took UMIs from read 2, joined the UMIs to the TCR sequence from read 1, and separated reads according to sample indices. V and J genes and V-J junctions were identified by Decombinator, and each TCR was assigned a five-part identifier that included V and J deletions. Collapsinator used UMIs to correct sequencing errors and PCR amplification heterogeneity, yielding UMI-based abundance per TCR. CDR3Translator turned identifiers into nucleotide sequence, translated that sequence into amino acids, and pulled out CDR3 regions based on terminal motifs. After normalization to the amount of input RNA, error-corrected alpha and beta TCR counts from blood and skin were compared. TCRdb itself trimmed the public reads at Q25 with fastp, ran MiXCR and retained productive beta chains. Every entry covers one CDR3 protein and lists the most common genes and DNA from its rows. TCRdb's processing, not the authors' own work, is the source of the V and J calls. The sample records 55,000 to 70,000 distinct CDR3 sequences, approximately 7.2% of which are singletons. The biggest ten clones account for around 10% of the sample.

The sample belongs to a study of naive and memory T cell subsets listed by TCRdb under 2017. For context, the study as a whole: The figure summarizing these samples reported approximately 10 blood donors, 7 tuberculin skin test biopsies and 3 saline control biopsies. PCR2 was typically performed as a SYBR Green qPCR that was stopped at a set threshold, although end-point PCR (approximately 6 cycles) could be used instead for low-input samples. Overall study results and their limits: The RNA-based method was acknowledged to be potentially sensitive to changes in TCR transcripts with T cell activation and differentiation.

The CDR3 runs 15 residues from the cysteine to the phenylalanine. Only the CDR3 portion is preserved as DNA: 45 bases, with reading frame beginning at the first base. V lost 5 bases and J lost 0 bases; the stretch between them is 14 bases long. The V and J segments used are TRBV12-3 or TRBV12-4 and TRBJ2-7; the D gene is perhaps TRBD1, from 6 matching bases. The clonotype originates from a male donor in good health. The bases read TGTGCCAGCAGTGACGCCGGGACACACTCCTACGAGCAGTACTTC. Translated, this gives CASSDAGTHSYEQYF.